This T cell receptor (beta chain) was obtained from a study of Graves' ophthalmopathy and Graves' hyperthyroidism. TCR beta CDR3 amplification used RNA transcripts. The workflow started with a first-round RT-PCR run with HTBI primers and then moved on to a second-round multiplex PCR. TCRdb recomputed calls from the multiplex PCR reads with MiXCR, one row per CDR3 protein. The repertoire holds about 590,000 distinct CDR3 sequences, with 35% to 40% as singletons. Looked up from germline, CDR1 is MNHEY and CDR2 is SVGAGI. This CDR3 is 12 amino acids long. V was trimmed by 6 bases and J by 6 bases, leaving 12 bases between them. The sample holds many counts of this clonotype. The antigen is unknown. Study-wide results and limits: Sensitivity of 87.88% and specificity of nearly 82% were achieved when a 13-signature model separated ophthalmopathy from stable hyperthyroidism.

The rearrangement joins TRBV6-5 to TRBJ2-7; possibly TRBD2 for D (5 bases). Sequencing was done on a sample of peripheral blood or thyroid tissue (not recorded which). The TCR comes from an adult man with Graves' hyperthyroidism. CDR3 residues: CASSQQRGEQYF. In DNA, the CDR3 is TGTGCCAGCAGCCAACAACGGGGCGAGCAGTACTTC.